This T cell receptor beta chain was recovered during a study of CD8 T cells in ankylosing spondylitis. Study-wide points: In synovial fluid and blood from reactive arthritis, some motif variants were previously reported. Disease-linked clones had a CD8+ phenotype and relatively low frequency in peripheral blood. Apparently characteristic of ankylosing spondylitis blood was a TCR beta motif (roughly eight highly homologous variants). According to the report, clones linked to the disease were significantly enriched in matched synovial fluid samples taken from ankylosing spondylitis patients.

V dropped 1 base and J dropped 3 bases, with 13 bases sitting between them. The CDR3 consists of 16 residues. Germline assignment: CDR1 SGHTA and CDR2 FQGNSA. TCRdb reanalysed the 5' RACE reads using MiXCR and keeps one entry per CDR3 protein. The sample consists of roughly 470,000 distinct CDR3 sequences, about 24% of them appearing once. A note on this clonotype: Its antigen is unknown.

The sequenced sample consisted of blood, either unsorted or a sorted T cell fraction (not recorded which). The receptor's source is a male donor with ankylosing spondylitis. The chain links TRBV7-2 to TRBJ1-3, with D possibly being TRBD1 (5 bases). As DNA, the CDR3 is TGTGCCAGCAGCTTAGAGGCGGGGCCCGGTGGAAACACCATATATTTT. Its protein is CASSLEAGPGGNTIYF.